The next 19 T cell receptor beta chains were all read from a single sample in a study of cytomegalovirus exposure and HLA in healthy donors. The PCR had 60 Vbeta and 13 Jbeta primers. Sequenced by immunoSEQ multiplex PCR; TCRdb stores in-frame clones only, minus some. The table has about 67,000 clones, 80% seen once. The sample comprised PBMCs. The source is a woman aged 25 to 45 in good health and CMV-seronegative.

This clone has only a few counts. The chain combines TRBV5-1 with TRBJ2-6, with 7 nucleotides matching TRBD1. The CDR3 totals 15 residues. The J segment lost 2 bases and the V segment lost 4 bases, leaving 3 bases of the junction unmatched. CDR1 and CDR2 from the germline V gene are SGHRS and YFSETQ. The CDR3 loop reads CASSLQGAGANVLTF. The CDR3 nucleotides are TGCGCCAGCAGCCTCCAGGGGGCTGGGGCCAACGTCCTGACTTTC.

This clone has more than one count but fewer than ten. The chain links TRBV21-1 to TRBJ1-4; the table's D gene call, TRBD1, was not cross checked with the DNA. TRBV21-1 counts as a pseudogene. The CDR3 loop spans 14 amino acids. CDR3 bases: TGTGCCAGTAAAGACAGAGCAACTAATGAAAAACTGTTTTTT. Encoded protein: CASKDRATNEKLFF.

The V gene is TRBV7-9, the J gene TRBJ1-5, with D hard to call. The V end was cut by 2 bases, the J end by 1 base, with 6 bases between. This CDR3 is 14 amino acids long. From germline, CDR1 is SEHNR and CDR2 FQNEAQ (reference sequence). The CDR3 DNA is TGTGCCAGCAGCTTAAGCCCCAGCAATCAGCCCCAGCATTTT. This codes for CASSLSPSNQPQHF.

The V call is TRBV6-5, the J call TRBJ1-3; maybe TRBD1 (6 bases). V dropped 9 bases and J dropped 7 bases, with 19 bases sitting between them. Germline V gene sequence: CDR1 MNHEY, CDR2 SVGAGI. There are 14 residues in the CDR3. CDR3 sequence (DNA): TGTGCCAGTGGGAGTCGGGGCCAGGGGAACACCATATATTTT. As protein: CASGSRGQGNTIYF.

This clone came up once. This rearrangement joins TRBV11-1 to TRBJ2-3, with unresolved D. Germline values: CDR1 SGHAT, CDR2 FQDESV (reference sequence). Trimming removed 4 bases at V and 5 bases at J, with 4 bases between. CDR3 size: 11 residues. CDR3 coding DNA: TGTGCCAGCAGCTCGGGAGATACGCAGTATTTT. Amino acids: CASSSGDTQYF.

The chain is built from TRBV10-2 and TRBJ1-4, with no clear D. CDR3 length: 12 amino acids. Deletions cut 6 bases from V and 5 bases from J, with 7 bases between. The germline CDR1 and CDR2 sequences are WSHSY and SAAADI. For the CDR3, the DNA is TGCGCCAGCAGACGGTTGAATGAAAAACTGTTTTTT. Encoded protein: CASRRLNEKLFF.

The V call is TRBV28, the J call TRBJ1-1, with D uncertain. There are 14 residues in the CDR3. Germline lookup yields CDR1 MDHEN and CDR2 SYDVKM. The germline V and J ends were trimmed by 5 bases and 1 base, with 11 bases remaining between them. The CDR3 sequence: CASSVRPGNTEAFF. The CDR3 DNA is TGTGCCAGCAGTGTTAGACCGGGGAACACTGAAGCTTTCTTT.

V is TRBV6-5 and J is TRBJ2-5; 12 bases fit TRBD2. The germline CDR1 and CDR2 sequences are MNHEY and SVGAGI. Trimming at V came to 5 bases and at J to 9 bases, leaving 7 bases not matched to a gene. This CDR3 spans 14 amino acids. The CDR3 nucleotides read TGTGCCAGCAGTCGGACTAGCGGGGCGGGTGCCCAGTACTTC. This translates into CASSRTSGAGAQYF.

V and J are TRBV28 and TRBJ2-7; possibly TRBD1 for D (6 bases). CDR1 is MDHEN and CDR2 is SYDVKM in the germline V gene. There are 14 residues in the CDR3. V lost 8 bases and J 2 bases, leaving 16 bases between the germline ends. Written as DNA, the CDR3 is TGTGCCAGCTCCAACCCGCCAGGGGCCTACGAGCAGTACTTC. Translating it yields CASSNPPGAYEQYF.

This clone was seen once. V usage is TRBV2 and J usage is TRBJ1-1; 7 bases map to TRBD1. V shed 3 bases, J shed 2 bases, and the junction held 6 bases outside the gene matches. This CDR3 has 15 amino acids. Germline V gene data show CDR1 as SNHLY and CDR2 as FYNNEI. CDR3 sequence reads: CASSDLRTGNTEAFF. Here the CDR3 DNA reads TGTGCCAGCAGTGACTTAAGGACAGGTAACACTGAAGCTTTCTTT. Full variable domain (remainder filled in from reference TRBV2 and TRBJ1-1): EPEVTQTPSHQVTQMGQEVILRCVPISNHLYFYWYRQILGQKVEFLVSFYNNEISEKSEIFDDQFSVERPDGSNFTLKIRSTKLEDSAMYFCASSDLRTGNTEAFFGQGTRLTVV.

This chain links TRBV9 with TRBJ2-2; D perhaps matches TRBD2 (6 bases). The V gene's germline CDR1 is SGDLS and CDR2 YYNGEE. The length of the CDR3 is 14 residues. The germline V and J ends were trimmed by 0 bases and 6 bases, with 9 bases remaining between them. The CDR3: CASSVAASAGELFF. DNA of the CDR3: TGTGCCAGCAGCGTAGCTGCTAGCGCCGGGGAGCTGTTTTTT.

To note about this clone: Other DNA sequences from this sample encode an identical CDR3 as well. The chain joins TRBV7-2 to TRBJ2-3; D ambiguous. Germline CDR1 is SGHTA and CDR2 is FQGNSA. The CDR3 contains 14 residues. Trimming pared 1 base from V and 1 base from J, leaving 6 bases between. The CDR3 loop is CASSLDRGTDTQYF. CDR3 in DNA: TGTGCCAGCAGCTTAGATCGGGGCACAGATACGCAGTATTTT.

The V gene is TRBV7-2, the J gene TRBJ2-1, with 15 bases matching TRBD2. The V and J ends lost 5 bases and 7 bases, in that order; junction bases with no gene match: 6. Germline V gives CDR1 SGHTA, CDR2 FQGNSA. The CDR3 consists of 16 residues. DNA for the CDR3: TGTGCCAGCAGCCCAGGACTAGCGGGAGGGGGTAATGAGCAGTTCTTC. Translating gives CASSPGLAGGGNEQFF.

This chain uses TRBV27 with TRBJ2-3; D is possibly TRBD1 (5 bases). V was clipped by 9 bases and J by 11 bases, with 15 bases between them. This CDR3 is built from 11 residues. The germline gives CDR1 MNHEY, CDR2 SMNVEV (reference sequence). CDR3 loop: CASYETGGQYF. CDR3 nucleotide sequence: TGTGCCAGTTACGAAACAGGCGGGCAGTATTTT.

CDR3 sequence reads: CASSPPGTGELFF. CDR3 in DNA: TGTGCCAGCAGCCCCCCGGGAACCGGGGAGCTGTTTTTT. The V gene is TRBV6-5, the J gene TRBJ2-2; perhaps TRBD2 as D (5 bases). Germline V gene data show CDR1 as MNHEY and CDR2 as SVGAGI. V was cut by 6 bases and J by 5 bases, with 10 bases left in between. CDR3 length: 13 amino acids.

CDR3 nucleotides: TGTGCCAGCAGCCCGGGGGGAAACACTGAAGCTTTCTTT. This sequence encodes CASSPGGNTEAFF. The rearrangement joins TRBV11-3 to TRBJ1-1, with D possibly matching TRBD1 (5 bases). There are 13 residues in the CDR3. The germline V gene has CDR1 SGHNT and CDR2 YENEEA. Trimming took off 5 bases at V and 2 bases at J, with 9 bases between the two ends.

The chain joins TRBV5-1 to TRBJ2-1; TRBD2 matches 7 bases. Germline CDR1 reads SGHRS; CDR2 reads YFSETQ. The CDR3 contains 15 residues. J lost 7 bases, V lost 0 bases, and 7 bases had no gene match. CDR3 sequence: CASSLDPREKNEQFF. The CDR3 bases are TGCGCCAGCAGCTTGGATCCGCGGGAGAAGAATGAGCAGTTCTTC.

The chain couples TRBV7-6 to TRBJ2-7; D possibly corresponds to TRBD1 (6 bases). Trimming removed 5 bases at V and 4 bases at J, with 15 bases between. CDR1 and CDR2 from the germline V gene are SGHVS and FNYEAQ. CDR3 size: 14 residues. For the CDR3, the DNA is TGTGCCAGCAGCCCCACCGGGACACCTTACGAGCAGTACTTC. It specifies CASSPTGTPYEQYF.

This clone was counted only a few times. This chain links TRBV4-3 with TRBJ2-1; D perhaps matches TRBD2 (5 bases). The CDR3 runs to 16 residues. Germline loops: CDR1 LGHNA, CDR2 YSLEER. V dropped 0 bases and J dropped 3 bases, with 12 bases sitting between them. CDR3 DNA sequence: TGCGCCAGCAGCCAAGATCGATCGGGGAGCTACAATGAGCAGTTCTTC. Residues: CASSQDRSGSYNEQFF.